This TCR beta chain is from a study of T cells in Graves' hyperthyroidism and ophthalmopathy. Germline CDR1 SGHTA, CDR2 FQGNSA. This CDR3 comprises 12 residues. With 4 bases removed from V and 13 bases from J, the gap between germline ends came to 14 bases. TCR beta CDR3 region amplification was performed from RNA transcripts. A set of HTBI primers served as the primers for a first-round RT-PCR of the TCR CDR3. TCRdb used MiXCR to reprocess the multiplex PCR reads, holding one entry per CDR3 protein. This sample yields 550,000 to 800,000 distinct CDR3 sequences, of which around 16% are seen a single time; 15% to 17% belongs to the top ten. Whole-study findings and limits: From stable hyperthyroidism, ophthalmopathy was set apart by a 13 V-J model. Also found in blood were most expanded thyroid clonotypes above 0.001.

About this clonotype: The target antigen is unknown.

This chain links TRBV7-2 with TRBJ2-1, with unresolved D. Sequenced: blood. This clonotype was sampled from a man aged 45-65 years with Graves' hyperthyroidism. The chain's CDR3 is CASSSRLSGQFF. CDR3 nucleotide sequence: TGTGCCAGCAGCTCCAGACTCTCCGGACAGTTCTTC.